The entry below gives a single T cell receptor (beta chain) sequence along with its context. Its antigen remains unidentified. No base-level quality is on record; no much larger clone is a single base apart. TCRbeta CDR3 regions were amplified from genomic DNA using the immunoSEQ Assay, a bias-controlled multiplex PCR. In the authors' own workflow: The number of nucleated cells in each sample was estimated from the amplification of reference gene primers within the assay. Sequence reads were collapsed and filtered to measure the absolute abundance of every unique TCRbeta CDR3 rearrangement. For each sample, productive Simpson clonality was calculated by taking the square root of Simpson's diversity index across productive rearrangements. In TCRdb, the immuneACCESS table is reduced to in-frame sequences with V and J assigned. These tables do not hold every clone; where another copy was compared, an unresolved V gene accounts for under half, and the others remain unexplained. That table gives V, J and clone size, and the DNA gave D and trimming. The sample data list under 200,000 clones, and around 90% of these were observed just once. The biggest ten clones account for 20% to 25% of the sample.

This sample was included in a study of blood T cell repertoires in COVID-19 (dated by TCRdb to 2019 to 2021). Turning to the overall study: The collaborator samples originated in the United States, Italy and Spain and spanned the acute and convalescent phases of COVID-19. The prospective study material was composed of cDNA or gDNA derived from T cells, B-cell-depleted T cells, or PBMCs. Deeply sampled blood TCRbeta repertoires from subjects exposed to, actively infected with, or recovered from COVID-19 were included in the dataset. The repertoires were released in a freely available public database meant as a resource for research on the immune response to SARS-CoV-2. Samples were obtained from the ongoing ImmuneRACE study (first 160 participants) and from 1,254 subjects provided by 6 global collaborators. Nearly every sample came with metadata listing a de-identified subject ID, COVID-19 status, age in years and sex. Where available, HLA class I and class II types were obtained from metadata supplied by the sample provider rather than from assay-based typing. Paper-wide results and their limitations: Clinical and demographic metadata were provided uncurated, with the amount varying by source and participant.

Collaborating institutions collected whole blood in K2EDTA tubes following their own protocols. For TCRbeta analysis, collaborator samples were shipped as frozen whole blood, as isolated PBMCs, or as DNA extracted from either sample type. CDR1 and CDR2 are read off the germline V gene as SGDLS and YYNGEE. From its cysteine to its phenylalanine, the CDR3 spans 16 amino acids. Just the 48-base CDR3 DNA is kept, in frame starting at base 1. V was cut back by 3 bases and J by 3 bases, leaving a gap of 17 bases between them. The TCR sequence derives from a man aged 60-69 years with active or convalescent COVID-19. The receptor chain draws on TRBV9 and TRBJ2-3; tentative D gene TRBD2, with 5 bases matching. Input material: peripheral blood. The DNA sequence is TGTGCCAGCAGCGAAGAGGGTTTAGGGAGTACAGATACGCAGTATTTT. The translation is CASSEEGLGSTDTQYF.